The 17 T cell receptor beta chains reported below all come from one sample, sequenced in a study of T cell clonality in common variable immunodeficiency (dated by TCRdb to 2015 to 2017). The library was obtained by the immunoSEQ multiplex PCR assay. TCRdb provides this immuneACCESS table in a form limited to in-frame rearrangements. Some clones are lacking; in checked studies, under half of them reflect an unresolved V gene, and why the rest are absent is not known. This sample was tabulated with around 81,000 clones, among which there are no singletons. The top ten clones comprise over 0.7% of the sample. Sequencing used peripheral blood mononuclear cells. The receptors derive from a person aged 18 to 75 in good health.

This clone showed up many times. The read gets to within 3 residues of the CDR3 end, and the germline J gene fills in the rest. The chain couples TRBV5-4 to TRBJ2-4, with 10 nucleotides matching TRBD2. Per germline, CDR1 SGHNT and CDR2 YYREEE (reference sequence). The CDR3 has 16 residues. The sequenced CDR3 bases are TGTGCCAGCAGCGCAGGCGGGACTAGCGCACAAGAGACT. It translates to CASSAGGTSAQET. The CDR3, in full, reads CASSAGGTSAQETQYF.

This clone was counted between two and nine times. CDR3 protein: CASSRLDQPQHF. The CDR3 bases that were read are TGTGCCAGTAGTCGGTTGGATCAGCCC. V usage is TRBV19 and J usage is TRBJ1-5; no clear D. The read gets to within 3 residues of the CDR3 end, and the germline J gene fills in the rest. The CDR3 extends over 12 amino acids. Germline V gives CDR1 LNHDA, CDR2 SQIVND (reference sequence). V lost 5 bases, J lost 5 bases, and 7 bases lay in between.

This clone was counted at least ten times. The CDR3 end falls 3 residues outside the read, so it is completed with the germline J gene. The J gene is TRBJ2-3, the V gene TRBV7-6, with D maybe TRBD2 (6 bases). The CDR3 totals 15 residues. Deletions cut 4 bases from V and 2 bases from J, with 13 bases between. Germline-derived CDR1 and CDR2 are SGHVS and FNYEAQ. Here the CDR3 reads CASSSPGVITDTQYF. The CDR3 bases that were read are TGTGCCAGCAGCTCCCCGGGGGTTATCACAGATACG.

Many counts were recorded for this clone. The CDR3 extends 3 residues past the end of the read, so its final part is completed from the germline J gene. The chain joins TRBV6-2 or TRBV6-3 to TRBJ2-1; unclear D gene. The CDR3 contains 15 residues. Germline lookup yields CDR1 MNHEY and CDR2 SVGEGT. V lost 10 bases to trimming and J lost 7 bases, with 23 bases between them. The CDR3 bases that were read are TGTGCCATCGATGGTCGCGGCCTCAAGGCGAATGAG. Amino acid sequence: CAIDGRGLKANE. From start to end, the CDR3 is CAIDGRGLKANEQFF.

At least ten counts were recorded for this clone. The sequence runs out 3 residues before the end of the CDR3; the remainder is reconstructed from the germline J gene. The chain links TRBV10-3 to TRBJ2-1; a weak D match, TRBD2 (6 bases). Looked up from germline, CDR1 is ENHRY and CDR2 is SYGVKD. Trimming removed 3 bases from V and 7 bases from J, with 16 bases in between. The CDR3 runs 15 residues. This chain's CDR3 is CAISERTSQRNEQFF. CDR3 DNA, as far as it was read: TGTGCCATCAGTGAACGCACTAGCCAGCGTAATGAG.

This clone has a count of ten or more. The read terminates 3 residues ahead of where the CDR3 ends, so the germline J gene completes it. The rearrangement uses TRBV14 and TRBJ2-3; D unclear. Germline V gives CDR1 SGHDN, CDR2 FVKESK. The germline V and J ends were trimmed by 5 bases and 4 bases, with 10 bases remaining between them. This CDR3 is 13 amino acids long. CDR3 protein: CASSLNLPDTQYF. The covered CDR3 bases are TGTGCCAGCAGCTTAAACCTACCAGATACG.

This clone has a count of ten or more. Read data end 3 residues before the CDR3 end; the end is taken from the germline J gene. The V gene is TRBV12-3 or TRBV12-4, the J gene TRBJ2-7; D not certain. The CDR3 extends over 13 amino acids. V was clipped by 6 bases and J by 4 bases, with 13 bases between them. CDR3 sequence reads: CASSSGWFYEQYF. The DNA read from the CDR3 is TGTGCCAGCAGCTCCGGGTGGTTTTACGAG.

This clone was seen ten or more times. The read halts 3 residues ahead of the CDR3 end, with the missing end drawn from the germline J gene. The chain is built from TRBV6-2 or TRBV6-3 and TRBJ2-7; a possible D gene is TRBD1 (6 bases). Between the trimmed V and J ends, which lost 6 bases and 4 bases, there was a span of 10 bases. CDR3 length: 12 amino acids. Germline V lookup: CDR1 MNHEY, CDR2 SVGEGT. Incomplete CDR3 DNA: TGTGCCAGCAGCTGGACAGCTTACGAG. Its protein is CASSWTAYE. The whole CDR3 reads CASSWTAYEQYF.

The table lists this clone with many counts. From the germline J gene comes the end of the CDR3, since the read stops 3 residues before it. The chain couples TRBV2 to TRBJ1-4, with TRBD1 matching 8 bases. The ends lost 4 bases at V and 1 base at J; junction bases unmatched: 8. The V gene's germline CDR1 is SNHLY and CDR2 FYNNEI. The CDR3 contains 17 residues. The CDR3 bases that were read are TGTGCCAGCAGTGGTACAGGGGGGCCTCTAACTAATGAAAAA. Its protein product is CASSGTGGPLTNEK. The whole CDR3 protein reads CASSGTGGPLTNEKLFF.

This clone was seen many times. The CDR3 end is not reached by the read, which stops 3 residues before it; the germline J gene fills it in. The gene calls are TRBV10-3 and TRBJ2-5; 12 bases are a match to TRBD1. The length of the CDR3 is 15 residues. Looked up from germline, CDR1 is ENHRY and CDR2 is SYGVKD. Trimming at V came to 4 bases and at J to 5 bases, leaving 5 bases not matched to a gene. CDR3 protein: CAISGDRGQGETQYF. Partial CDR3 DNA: TGTGCCATCAGTGGGGACAGGGGGCAGGGGGAGACC.

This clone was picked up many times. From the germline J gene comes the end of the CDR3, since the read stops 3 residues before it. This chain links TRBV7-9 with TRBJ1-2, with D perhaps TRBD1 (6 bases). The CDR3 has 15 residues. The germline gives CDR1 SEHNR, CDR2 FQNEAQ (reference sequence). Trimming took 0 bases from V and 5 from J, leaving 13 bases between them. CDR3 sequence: CASSLAGRQAYGYTF. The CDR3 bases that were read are TGTGCCAGCAGCTTAGCGGGGAGACAGGCTTATGGC. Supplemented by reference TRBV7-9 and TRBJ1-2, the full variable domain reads DTGVSQNPRHKITKRGQNVTFRCDPISEHNRLYWYRQTLGQGPEFLTYFQNEAQLEKSRLLSDRFSAERPKGSFSTLEIQRTEQGDSAMYLCASSLAGRQAYGYTFGSGTRLTVV.

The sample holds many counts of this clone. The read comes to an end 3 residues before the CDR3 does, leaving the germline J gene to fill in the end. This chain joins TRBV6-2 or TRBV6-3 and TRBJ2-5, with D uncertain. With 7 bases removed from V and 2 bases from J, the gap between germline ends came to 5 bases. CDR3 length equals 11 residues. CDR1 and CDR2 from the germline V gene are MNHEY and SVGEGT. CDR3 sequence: CASTSQETQYF. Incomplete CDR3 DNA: TGTGCCAGCACCTCTCAAGAGACC.

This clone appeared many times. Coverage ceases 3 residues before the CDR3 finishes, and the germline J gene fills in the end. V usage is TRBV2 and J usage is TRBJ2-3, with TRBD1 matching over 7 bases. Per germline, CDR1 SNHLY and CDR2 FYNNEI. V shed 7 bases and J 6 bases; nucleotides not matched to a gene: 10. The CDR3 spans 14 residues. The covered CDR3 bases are TGTGCCAGCACTAGACAGGGACGGGATGATACG. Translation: CASTRQGRDDT. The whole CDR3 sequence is CASTRQGRDDTQYF.

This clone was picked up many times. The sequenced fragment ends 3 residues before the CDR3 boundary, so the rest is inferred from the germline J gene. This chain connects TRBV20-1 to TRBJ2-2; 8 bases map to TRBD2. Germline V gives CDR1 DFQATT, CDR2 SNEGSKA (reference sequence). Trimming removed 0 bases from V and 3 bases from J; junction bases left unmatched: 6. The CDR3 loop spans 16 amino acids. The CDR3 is CSARDLAAGDTGELFF. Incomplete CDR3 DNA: TGCAGTGCTAGAGACCTGGCAGCGGGAGACACCGGGGAG.

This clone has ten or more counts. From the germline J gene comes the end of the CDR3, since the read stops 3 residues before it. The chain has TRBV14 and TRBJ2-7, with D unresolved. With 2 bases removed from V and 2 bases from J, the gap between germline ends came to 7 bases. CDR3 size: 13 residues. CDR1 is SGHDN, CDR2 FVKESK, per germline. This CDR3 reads CASSQTTTYEQYF. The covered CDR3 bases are TGTGCCAGCAGCCAAACAACTACCTACGAG.

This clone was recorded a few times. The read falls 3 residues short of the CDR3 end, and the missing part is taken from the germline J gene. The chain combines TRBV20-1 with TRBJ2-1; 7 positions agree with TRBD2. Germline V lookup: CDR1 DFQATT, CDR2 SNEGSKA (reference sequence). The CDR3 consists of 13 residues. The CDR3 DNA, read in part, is TGCAGCCCCACCGGCGGGAGTTACAATGAG. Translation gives CSPTGGSYNE. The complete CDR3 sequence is CSPTGGSYNEQFF.

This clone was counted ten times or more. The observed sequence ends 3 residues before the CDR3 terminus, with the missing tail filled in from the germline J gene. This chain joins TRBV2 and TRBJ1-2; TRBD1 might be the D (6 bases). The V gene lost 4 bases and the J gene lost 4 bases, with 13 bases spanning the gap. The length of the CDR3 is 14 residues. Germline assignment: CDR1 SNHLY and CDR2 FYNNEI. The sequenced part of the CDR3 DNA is TGTGCCAGCAGTGGTCGCAGGGGAAGCTATGGC. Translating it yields CASSGRRGSYG. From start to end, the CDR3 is CASSGRRGSYGYTF.